This is a list of T cell receptor beta chains from one sample in a study of blood T cells in healthy people across ages. TCRdb re-derived calls from the 5' RACE reads in MiXCR, one entry per CDR3 protein. The profile shows over 700,000 distinct CDR3 sequences, roughly 50% of them singletons. The sequencing sample was made of blood. The receptors derive from a man at least 80 years old in good health. CDR3s include the opening cysteine and the closing phenylalanine or tryptophan. Fields, in order: D gene, V gene, clone size, J gene, CDR3 DNA, CDR3 protein. A D gene is named only where the DNA matches it firmly. Size tells how often a clone was seen (once, few, many) or the class of an expanded clone, and some rows leave it out.

-	TRBV3-1	-	TRBJ2-7	TGTGCCAGCAGCCTTCGCGGGACAGTCTCCTACGAGCAGTACTTC	CASSLRGTVSYEQYF
TRBD2	TRBV20-1	-	TRBJ2-1	TGCAGTGCTAGCCCCGCCCTAGCGGGAGTTGGCAATGAGCAGTTCTTC	CSASPALAGVGNEQFF
-	TRBV10-2	-	TRBJ1-5	TGCGCCAGCAGTGAAGGTTATGGAAGGGTGAATCAGCCCCAGCATTTT	CASSEGYGRVNQPQHF
-	TRBV7-9	-	TRBJ2-6	TGTGCCAGCAGCCGCGTCGGGGTGAGCTCTGGGGCCAACGTCCTGACTTTC	CASSRVGVSSGANVLTF
TRBD1	TRBV6-5	-	TRBJ2-1	TGTGCCAGCAGTCCTCGACAGGGGGCGGCTAGCGGTCCATACAATGAGCAGTTCTTC	CASSPRQGAASGPYNEQFF
-	TRBV7-9	-	TRBJ2-1	TGTGCCAGCAGCTTAACGACTGGATACAATGAGCAGTTCTTC	CASSLTTGYNEQFF
-	TRBV24-1	-	TRBJ1-1	TGTGCCACCAGCCACCTTGGGGGGCTCATGGACACTGAAGCTTTCTTT	CATSHLGGLMDTEAFF
TRBD1	TRBV11-1	-	TRBJ2-2	TGTGCCAGCAGCCTTCTCTCAGGACAGGGGGCGGACGATCCTAACACCGGGGAGCTGTTTTTT	CASSLLSGQGADDPNTGELFF
-	TRBV5-1	few	TRBJ2-3	TGCGCCAGCAGCCGGGACCCTCCTAGAGATACGCAGTATTTT	CASSRDPPRDTQYF
-	TRBV15	-	TRBJ1-2	TGTGCCACCAGCAGAGAATACGGTCAGGGAAACTATGGCTACACCTTC	CATSREYGQGNYGYTF
TRBD2	TRBV4-1	few	TRBJ2-1	TGCGCCAGCAGCCAAGATGTGCTAGCGGTGGTAGGTGAGCAGTTCTTC	CASSQDVLAVVGEQFF
TRBD2	TRBV29-1	-	TRBJ2-1	TGCAGCGTTCAGGGACTAGCGGGAGGTGAGAGGCCCTACAATGAGCAGTTCTTC	CSVQGLAGGERPYNEQFF
TRBD2	TRBV10-3	-	TRBJ2-7	TGTGCCATCAGTGGACTAGCGGACGAGCAGTACTTC	CAISGLADEQYF
-	TRBV4-1	-	TRBJ1-4	TGCGCCAGCAGCCAAGTGGGGTTAGGTGAAAAACTGTTTTTT	CASSQVGLGEKLFF
TRBD1	TRBV20-1	-	TRBJ1-1	TGCAGTGCCCCTCGGACAGGGGGGATGAACACTGAAGCTTTCTTT	CSAPRTGGMNTEAFF
TRBD2	TRBV6-4	once	TRBJ2-1	TGTGCCAGCAGCCTCTATAGCGGGAGTAACAATGAGCAGTTCTTC	CASSLYSGSNNEQFF
TRBD2	TRBV13	few	TRBJ2-7	TGTGCCAGCAGCTATAGCGGGAGGGCTCTCCAGTACTTC	CASSYSGRALQYF
TRBD1	TRBV29-1	-	TRBJ2-5	TGCAGCGTTGGCCAGACCTCCGGGACAGGGCGAGAGACCCAGTACTTC	CSVGQTSGTGRETQYF
-	TRBV7-3	-	TRBJ1-5	TGTGCCAGCAGCTTCTTCGGGGTCGATCAGCCCCAGCATTTT	CASSFFGVDQPQHF
-	TRBV5-6	-	TRBJ1-5	TGTGCCAGCAGCTTGGGGGGGGGCTCAGGGCCCCAGCATTTT	CASSLGGGSGPQHF
TRBD2	TRBV9	-	TRBJ2-3	TGTGCCAGCAGCGAAGCGGGAGACACAGATACGCAGTATTTT	CASSEAGDTDTQYF
TRBD2	TRBV7-2	-	TRBJ2-7	TGTGCCAGCAGCTTAGGGGGACTAGCCTCCTCCCGCGAGCAGTACTTC	CASSLGGLASSREQYF
-	TRBV14	-	TRBJ2-6	TGTGCCAGCAGCTCCGGGGAGGCTGGGGCCAACGTCCTGACTTTC	CASSSGEAGANVLTF
-	TRBV6-5	-	TRBJ2-3	TGTGCCAGCAGTTCGGGACTCCCCAGATACGCGTATTTT	CASSSGLPRYAYF
TRBD1	TRBV5-1	-	TRBJ2-7	TGCGCCAGCAGCTTTCCGGGACAGGTGGGCTACGAGCAGTACTTC	CASSFPGQVGYEQYF
-	TRBV18	-	TRBJ1-1	TGTGCCAGCTCACCAGGGGTCAGGGTGTATGAAGCTTTCTTT	CASSPGVRVYEAFF
TRBD2	TRBV6-1	-	TRBJ2-3	TGTGCCAGCAGCAACCTTGGACTAGCGGGAGACGACAGATACGCGTATTTT	CASSNLGLAGDDRYAYF
TRBD1	TRBV29-1	few	TRBJ2-7	TGCAGCATTCTTGGGGGGACAGGGTCCTACGAGCAGTACTTC	CSILGGTGSYEQYF
-	TRBV20-1	once	TRBJ2-5	TGCAGTGCTAGAGTTGGCCAGGTGTACTTC	CSARVGQVYF
TRBD1	TRBV5-1	-	TRBJ2-5	TGCGCCAGCTCCCACCCAGGGGGCGATGAGCAGTACTTC	CASSHPGGDEQYF
TRBD2	TRBV12-3/TRBV12-4	-	TRBJ2-7	TGTGCCAGCAGACTAGCGGGAAGCAACGAGCAGTACTTC	CASRLAGSNEQYF
TRBD2	TRBV7-2	few	TRBJ2-7	TGTGCCAGCAGCTTAGCGCTTGCGGGAGGGTCGCCCTACGAGCAGTACTTC	CASSLALAGGSPYEQYF
-	TRBV4-1	once	TRBJ1-6	TGCGCCAGCAGCCAAGATTCCTTAGCCTCCTATAATTCACCCCTCCACTTT	CASSQDSLASYNSPLHF
-	TRBV6-5	-	TRBJ1-1	TGTGCCAGCAGTTACGCAGGGGTGAACACTGAAGCTTTCTTT	CASSYAGVNTEAFF
-	TRBV5-1	-	TRBJ1-2	TGCGCCAGCAGCTTGGAGGGAGCGGCTAACTATGGCTACACCTTC	CASSLEGAANYGYTF
-	TRBV7-9	-	TRBJ1-2	TGTGCCAGCAGCACCCAGTCGACGGGATATGGCTACACCTTC	CASSTQSTGYGYTF
TRBD1	TRBV6-1	-	TRBJ2-1	TGTGCCAGCAGTCAATGGACAGGGCTAACCTACAATGAGCAGTTCTTC	CASSQWTGLTYNEQFF
-	TRBV6-6	-	TRBJ1-2	TGTGCCAGCAGTTCCGGACCGTCGCCTAACTATGGCTACACCTTC	CASSSGPSPNYGYTF
-	TRBV20-1	few	TRBJ1-6	TGCAGTGCTACCCGGGACTTGGGGAATTCACCCCTCCACTTT	CSATRDLGNSPLHF
-	TRBV7-3	-	TRBJ2-3	TGTGCCAGTAGCCCAGGGTCCCGCACAGATACGCAGTATTTT	CASSPGSRTDTQYF
-	TRBV2	few	TRBJ2-7	TGTGCCAGCAGTGGGCGGGACGAGCAGTACTTC	CASSGRDEQYF
TRBD2	TRBV3-1	-	TRBJ2-7	TGTGCCAGCGGGATAGCGGGAGGCATCTCCTACGAGCAGTACTTC	CASGIAGGISYEQYF
-	TRBV7-9	few	TRBJ2-7	TGTGCCAGCAGCTTAGGATCTCAGCGGCCATCCTACGAGCAGTACTTC	CASSLGSQRPSYEQYF
-	TRBV20-1	few	TRBJ2-5	TGCAGTGCTGAGGACCTCCAGGAGACCCAGTACTTC	CSAEDLQETQYF
TRBD1	TRBV18	-	TRBJ1-1	TGTGCCAGCTCACCACCGTACAGGGGGGCTGAAGCTTTCTTT	CASSPPYRGAEAFF
-	TRBV29-1	-	TRBJ2-1	TGCAGCTTGACCGGGACAAAGGTTCACAATGAGCAGTTCTTC	CSLTGTKVHNEQFF
-	TRBV14	-	TRBJ1-2	TGTGCCAGCAGCCAAGACCTACCTTTCTATGGCTACACCTTC	CASSQDLPFYGYTF
TRBD2	TRBV20-1	-	TRBJ2-1	TGCAGTGCCGGACTGACTAGCGAGGGGCAGTTCTTC	CSAGLTSEGQFF
TRBD1	TRBV7-2	-	TRBJ1-2	TGTGCCAGCAGCTTTCCCCCACAGGGGGGGCGTTCTAACTATGGCTACACCTTC	CASSFPPQGGRSNYGYTF
-	TRBV20-1	once	TRBJ1-2	TGCAGTGCTAGAGATTCGGGGGGCCTACATGGCTACACCTTC	CSARDSGGLHGYTF
-	TRBV18	many	TRBJ2-5	TGTGCCAGCTCACCCTCGGAGACCCAGTACTTC	CASSPSETQYF
TRBD1	TRBV7-8	-	TRBJ1-2	TGTGCCAGCAGCCCCCGGGACAGAGTTATCTATGGCTACACCTTC	CASSPRDRVIYGYTF
-	TRBV24-1	once	TRBJ2-1	TGTGCCACCAGCCAACCCGGGCCGGGCAATGAGCAGTTCTTC	CATSQPGPGNEQFF
-	TRBV4-2	few	TRBJ2-1	TGTGCCAGCAGCCAAGGAAATAGCTACAATGAGCAGTTCTTC	CASSQGNSYNEQFF
TRBD2	TRBV27	-	TRBJ2-3	TGTGCCAGCACCCGACTAGCGGGGAGACCAGATACGCAGTATTTT	CASTRLAGRPDTQYF
TRBD1	TRBV25-1	few	TRBJ2-2	TGTGCCAGCAGTGGCCGGGACAGGGGCACCGGGGAGCTGTTTTTT	CASSGRDRGTGELFF
-	TRBV20-1	-	TRBJ2-1	TGCAGTGCTACCCAGGTGGCAGGGTCCTACAATGAGCAGTTCTTC	CSATQVAGSYNEQFF
TRBD1	TRBV20-1	few	TRBJ2-7	TGCAGTGCTGGAACCAGGGGGCTTAGCTACGAGCAGTACTTC	CSAGTRGLSYEQYF
TRBD2	TRBV29-1	-	TRBJ2-3	TGCAGCGTTGGGAGACTAGCCACAGATACGCAGTATTTT	CSVGRLATDTQYF